This T cell receptor beta chain was sequenced in a study of identical twins. The germline CDR1 and CDR2 sequences are SQVTM and ANQGSEA. The CDR3 length is 12 residues. Deletions cut 3 bases from V and 4 bases from J, with 8 bases between. TCRdb re-called the 5' RACE reads with MiXCR, one entry per CDR3 protein. This sample carries approximately 470,000 distinct CDR3 sequences, approximately 15% of them seen once, and the ten largest clones take around 0.52%. This clonotype was counted only a few times. The data also belong to a second study, concerning yellow fever vaccine responses in identical twins.

This sequence originates from a young woman in good health. The sample comprised CD4+ T cells sorted from blood. J is TRBJ2-3 and V is TRBV29-1; D call uncertain. The CDR3 bases are TGCAGCGTTGATCAGGCCCCAGATACGCAGTATTTT. Its protein product is CSVDQAPDTQYF.